This is a list of T cell receptor beta chains from one sample in a study of tumor-infiltrating lymphocytes in glioblastoma multiforme. TCRdb reanalysed the multiplex PCR reads using MiXCR and keeps one entry per CDR3 protein. Among 25,000 to 35,000 distinct CDR3 sequences listed, roughly 64% were seen once. Sequenced: brain tumor tissue. The receptors stem from a male donor with glioblastoma. Each CDR3 is given with its conserved first and last residue. D genes are given only for firm matches. Clone sizes are given selectively: once, few, many, or a class where the clone is expanded.

CDR3 length,V gene,J gene,D gene,clone size,CDR3 protein,CDR3 DNA
14,TRBV2,TRBJ2-7,-,once,CANSRAGVSYEQYF,TGTGCCAACAGTCGGGCGGGCGTTTCCTACGAGCAGTACTTC
17,TRBV6-5,TRBJ1-2,-,few,CASSHLTSLGGRNGYAF,TGTGCCAGCAGTCACCTAACCTCTCTAGGGGGAAGGAATGGCTACGCCTTC
14,TRBV7-3,TRBJ1-2,TRBD1,-,CASSLGQGTDGYTF,TGTGCCAGCAGCCTCGGACAGGGCACAGATGGCTACACCTTC
17,TRBV11-2,TRBJ2-1,TRBD2,-,CASSLIPASGTYNEQFF,TGTGCCAGCAGCTTAATCCCGGCTAGCGGCACCTATAATGAGCAGTTCTTC
13,TRBV18,TRBJ2-5,TRBD1,-,CASRGTGEETQYF,TGTGCCAGCCGAGGGACAGGTGAAGAGACCCAGTACTTC
13,TRBV10-3,TRBJ1-2,-,-,CAITKEANYGYTF,TGTGCCATCACCAAAGAAGCTAACTATGGCTACACCTTC
19,TRBV7-9,TRBJ2-1,TRBD2,few,CACSLTPGTSGRAYNEQFF,TGTGCCTGCAGCTTAACCCCCGGGACTAGCGGGAGGGCCTACAATGAGCAGTTCTTC
14,TRBV6-5,TRBJ1-5,TRBD1,many,CASSRDRGGQPQHF,TGTGCCAGCAGCCGAGACAGGGGGGGACAGCCCCAGCATTTT
16,TRBV6-1,TRBJ2-2,TRBD1,few,CASSDGQGLGAGELFF,TGTGCCAGCAGTGATGGACAGGGGTTGGGTGCCGGGGAGCTGTTTTTT
14,TRBV7-3,TRBJ2-7,-,-,CASSPTTGPYEQYF,TGTGCCAGCAGCCCGACGACAGGACCCTACGAGCAGTACTTC
17,TRBV20-1,TRBJ2-1,TRBD2,-,CSVKDWKTSGSHNEQFF,TGCAGTGTTAAAGACTGGAAGACTAGCGGGAGCCATAATGAGCAGTTCTTC
13,TRBV11-3,TRBJ2-5,-,-,CASTPQGSETQYF,TGTGCCAGCACGCCACAGGGATCGGAGACCCAGTACTTC
13,TRBV6-1,TRBJ2-1,TRBD1,many,CASSTDRGVQQFF,TGTGCCAGCAGTACGGACAGGGGGGTACAGCAGTTCTTC
14,TRBV4-1,TRBJ2-5,TRBD2,-,CASSSTSGQEIHYF,TGCGCCAGCAGCTCGACTAGCGGGCAAGAGATCCACTACTTC
15,TRBV14,TRBJ2-1,-,-,CASSHPTLGITKQFF,TGTGCCAGCAGCCATCCGACGCTAGGTATTACGAAGCAGTTCTTC
15,TRBV6-6,TRBJ2-1,TRBD1,-,CASSYSTGGYNEQFF,TGTGCCAGCAGTTACTCGACAGGGGGCTACAATGAGCAGTTCTTC
12,TRBV10-3,TRBJ2-2,-,-,CAISDHIGELFF,TGTGCCATCAGTGACCACATCGGGGAGCTGTTTTTC
15,TRBV6-5,TRBJ1-5,-,-,CASSSEVGGNQPRHF,TGTGCCAGCAGTTCAGAGGTGGGGGGCAATCAGCCCCGGCATTTT
15,TRBV5-6,TRBJ1-1,TRBD1,-,CASSRRDSFSTEAFF,TGTGCCAGCAGCCGCCGGGACAGCTTTTCCACTGAAGCTTTCTTT
16,TRBV5-4,TRBJ2-3,TRBD2,few,CACREGGASSTDTQYF,TGTGCCTGCAGGGAGGGCGGAGCGAGTAGCACAGATACGCAGTATTTT
14,TRBV10-3,TRBJ2-1,-,-,CAIEAASSYNEQFF,TGTGCCATCGAAGCGGCTTCATCCTACAATGAGCAGTTCTTC
14,TRBV10-1,TRBJ2-1,TRBD2,-,CASREAAGEGEQFF,TGCGCCAGCAGAGAGGCGGCGGGAGAGGGTGAGCAGTTCTTC
16,TRBV7-9,TRBJ2-3,-,many,CASSLPESSETDTQYF,TGTGCCAGCAGCTTACCCGAATCGTCAGAGACAGATACGCAGTATTTT
18,TRBV4-3,TRBJ2-7,TRBD1,-,CASSLQPPGTGLSGEQYF,TGCGCCAGCAGCCTACAGCCCCCCGGGACAGGGCTTTCGGGGGAGCAGTACTTC
15,TRBV5-4,TRBJ2-3,-,-,CASSLESRTRDTQYF,TGTGCCAGTAGCTTAGAGAGTAGAACCAGAGATACGCAGTATTTT
14,TRBV20-1,TRBJ2-2,TRBD1,-,CSAMKQGNSGELFF,TGCAGTGCTATGAAACAGGGGAACAGCGGGGAGCTGTTTTTT
17,TRBV11-2,TRBJ2-1,TRBD2,-,CASSSRTSGSSYNEHFF,TGTGCCAGCAGCTCTAGGACTAGCGGGAGCTCCTACAATGAACATTTCTTC
14,TRBV6-1,TRBJ2-5,-,-,CANLSVTCTKTQYF,TGTGCCAACCTCTCGGTGACATGCACGAAGACCCAGTACTTC
14,TRBV10-1,TRBJ1-1,-,-,CAIRPQGSNTEAFF,TGCGCCATCAGGCCACAGGGATCGAACACTGAAGCTTTCTTT
16,TRBV20-1,TRBJ2-1,-,-,CSARDFGAVSYNEQFF,TGCAGTGCTAGAGATTTCGGAGCGGTCTCCTACAATGAGCAGTTCTTC
13,TRBV20-1,TRBJ2-3,-,-,CSALHVRRDTQYF,TGCAGTGCTCTACACGTTCGAAGAGATACGCAGTATTTT
17,TRBV20-1,TRBJ2-3,TRBD2,many,CSARGGTSGALKDTQYF,TGCAGTGCTAGAGGAGGGACTAGCGGGGCCCTAAAGGATACGCAGTATTTT
15,TRBV6-2/TRBV6-3,TRBJ2-1,-,-,CASRDGGRTGHGQFF,TGTGCCAGCAGGGACGGGGGAAGAACAGGGCACGGGCAGTTCTTC
14,TRBV7-9,TRBJ1-3,-,-,CASSLGGVGNTIHF,TGTGCCAGCAGCTTGGGGGGAGTTGGAAACACCATACATTTT
18,TRBV11-2,TRBJ2-3,-,-,CASSLGLTAGLSTGTQYF,TGTGCCAGCAGCTTAGGACTAACGGCGGGACTTAGCACAGGTACGCAGTATTTT
13,TRBV5-5,TRBJ2-7,-,once,CASSLSPSYEQYF,TGTGCCAGCAGCTTGAGCCCCTCCTACGAGCAGTATTTC
14,TRBV5-1,TRBJ2-2,-,-,CASSLAANTGELFF,TGCGCCAGCAGCTTGGCTGCTAACACCGGGGAGCTGTTTTTT
17,TRBV7-9,TRBJ2-3,TRBD2,-,CASSLTQRETGTDAQYF,TGTGCCAGCAGCTTAACCCAGCGGGAGACAGGCACAGATGCGCAGTATTTT
15,TRBV6-5,TRBJ1-3,-,-,CANCRDGYSGNTIYF,TGTGCCAACTGTAGGGACGGTTACTCTGGAAACACCATATATTTT
18,TRBV11-2,TRBJ2-7,TRBD1,many,CASSTLQLTGGPIRGQYF,TGTGCCAGCAGCACTCTTCAACTGACAGGGGGCCCTATACGGGGGCAGTACTTC
16,TRBV20-1,TRBJ2-3,-,once,CSAHGSSGSSADTQYF,TGCAGTGCCCACGGATCATCCGGGAGTAGCGCAGATACGCAGTATTTT
15,TRBV29-1,TRBJ2-3,TRBD1,many,CSAGQGEGRTDTQYF,TGCAGCGCCGGACAGGGGGAGGGGCGGACAGATACGCAGTATTTT
13,TRBV12-3/TRBV12-4,TRBJ2-7,-,-,CASSFPNPPEKYF,TGTGCCAGCAGTTTCCCTAACCCGCCCGAGAAGTACTTC
18,TRBV20-1,TRBJ2-4,-,-,CNASSPGGAAYLENIQYF,TGCAATGCTAGCTCCCCAGGCGGGGCTGCTTACTTGGAAAACATTCAGTACTTC
19,TRBV4-1,TRBJ2-2,TRBD2,-,CASSQDRGGQRSITGELFF,TGCGCCAGCAGCCAAGATCGGGGGGGGCAGAGAAGTATCACCGGGGAGCTGTTTTTT
12,TRBV6-6,TRBJ1-5,-,-,CASWRESQPPHF,TGTGCCTCCTGGAGGGAGAGTCAGCCCCCGCATTTT
14,TRBV12-3/TRBV12-4,TRBJ1-1,-,-,CASSGDILHTEAFF,TGTGCCAGCAGTGGGGACATCCTGCACACTGAAGCTTTCTTT
16,TRBV24-1,TRBJ2-2,TRBD1,-,CATSDSGTANTGELFF,TGTGCCACCAGTGATTCCGGGACAGCGAACACCGGGGAGCTGTTTTTT
13,TRBV12-3/TRBV12-4,TRBJ1-5,-,-,CASSRREDQPQHF,TGTGCCAGCAGTCGGAGAGAGGACCAGCCCCAGCATTTT
13,TRBV4-2,TRBJ2-1,TRBD2,many,CASSQVEAGEQFF,TGTGCCAGCAGCCAAGTGGAAGCGGGAGAGCAGTTCTTC
14,TRBV5-6,TRBJ1-2,-,-,CASSSRGGFHGYTF,TGTGCCAGCAGTTCTCGCGGTGGATTCCATGGCTACACCTTC
17,TRBV5-1,TRBJ2-5,TRBD2,-,CASSLDWAGGPQETQYF,TGCGCCAGCAGCTTGGACTGGGCGGGAGGGCCCCAAGAGACCCAGTACTTC
16,TRBV10-1,TRBJ2-7,TRBD1,-,CASSGIWTGDLNEQYF,TGCGCCAGCAGTGGAATTTGGACAGGGGATTTAAACGAGCAGTACTTC
16,TRBV11-3,TRBJ1-2,TRBD1,-,CASSLGGTGLSYGYTF,TGTGCCAGCAGCTTAGGGGGGACAGGACTCAGCTATGGCTACACCTTC
11,TRBV20-1,TRBJ2-2,-,-,CSASNERELFF,TGCAGTGCTAGTAATGAGAGGGAGCTGTTTTTT
16,TRBV7-3,TRBJ2-7,-,-,CASSLPKDFLSYEKYF,TGTGCCAGCAGCTTACCTAAGGATTTCCTCTCCTACGAGAAGTACTTC
16,TRBV11-2,TRBJ1-3,-,-,CASSLFGASSGNTIYF,TGTGCCAGCAGCTTATTTGGAGCCAGCTCTGGAAACACCATATATTTT
15,TRBV20-1,TRBJ2-7,-,-,CSARGVNREEYEQYF,TGCAGTGCTAGAGGTGTCAACAGGGAGGAATACGAGCAGTACTTC
12,TRBV5-1,TRBJ2-3,-,-,CASGVHADTQYF,TGCGCCAGCGGTGTACACGCAGATACGCAGTATTTT